These 14 T cell receptor beta chains originate from one sample sequenced in a study of Ad26.COV2.S vaccination and SARS-CoV-2 variants. Treatment described: some 20 received Ad26.COV2.S at low or high dose, single or two shots; several received placebo; per-sample allocation not given. Each sample was drawn 63 days after the first injection (of vaccine or placebo). Using immunoSEQ multiplex PCR, the repertoire was profiled, and TCRdb retains in-frame clones only, with some absent. The profile shows around 300,000 clones, around 90% of them singletons. Sample: peripheral blood, taken in a trial of Ad26.COV2.S vaccine versus placebo. The source of these receptors is a person aged 18 to 59 who received the Ad26.COV2.S COVID-19 vaccine or a placebo.

The rearrangement joins TRBV11-2 to TRBJ1-1; D is perhaps TRBD1 (6 bases). CDR1 is SGHAT, CDR2 FQNNGV, per germline. Trimming removed 6 bases from V and 0 bases from J, with 11 bases in between. The CDR3 sequence is 14 residues long. CDR3 nucleotide sequence: TGTGCCAGCAGGGGGGCGCGGGTGAACACTGAAGCTTTCTTT. The encoded protein is CASRGARVNTEAFF.

The J gene is TRBJ2-2, the V gene TRBV6-5; 8 nucleotides align to TRBD1. The V gene's germline CDR1 is MNHEY and CDR2 SVGAGI. J gave up 4 bases and V 5 bases, and 6 bases lay outside the gene matches. The CDR3 length is 15 residues. The CDR3 DNA reads as TGTGCCAGCAGTCGAGGACAGGGCGTCACCGGGGAGCTGTTTTTT. Protein: CASSRGQGVTGELFF.

Of note for this clone: This CDR3 is also generated by other DNA sequences in the sample. In DNA form, the CDR3 reads TGTGCCAGCAGTTCCGCCTACGAGCAGTACTTC. Its protein product is CASSSAYEQYF. The chain joins TRBV27 to TRBJ2-7; D remains ambiguous. The CDR3 runs 11 residues. Trimming pared 4 bases from V and 2 bases from J, leaving 3 bases between. The germline V gene has CDR1 MNHEY and CDR2 SMNVEV (reference sequence).

This sequence joins TRBV4-1 and TRBJ2-7; the D gene is possibly TRBD1 (6 bases). Germline CDR1 is MGHRA and CDR2 is YSYEKL. The CDR3 sequence is 17 residues long. The V end lost 6 bases, the J end lost 3 bases, and 24 bases lay between the germline ends. The CDR3 DNA sequence: TGCGCCAGCAGGCCAACTCCCTCCGGGACACTAAGCTACGAGCAGTACTTC. Amino acid sequence: CASRPTPSGTLSYEQYF.

The rearrangement joins TRBV12-3 or TRBV12-4 to TRBJ2-1, with TRBD2 matching over 8 bases. V shed 3 bases and J 9 bases; nucleotides not matched to a gene: 4. This CDR3 comprises 13 residues. The CDR3 protein is CASSLGLGTEQFF. CDR3 sequence (DNA): TGTGCCAGCAGTTTGGGACTAGGGACTGAGCAGTTCTTC.

V usage is TRBV5-1 and J usage is TRBJ1-4, with D perhaps TRBD1 (5 bases). Deletions cut 0 bases from V and 3 bases from J, with 15 bases between. The CDR3 loop spans 17 amino acids. Germline V gene lookup returns CDR1 SGHRS and CDR2 YFSETQ. The CDR3 DNA reads TGCGCCAGCAGCTTGGAATTGTTGGGGACGGCTAATGAAAAACTGTTTTTT. Encoded protein: CASSLELLGTANEKLFF.

This clone has a single count. The rearrangement uses TRBV7-9 and TRBJ2-3; perhaps TRBD2 as D (5 bases). CDR1 and CDR2 (germline): SEHNR, FQNEAQ (reference sequence). V gave up 5 bases and J gave up 1 base, with 10 bases separating them. The CDR3 runs to 14 residues. The CDR3 coding sequence is TGTGCCAGCAGCCCCCATAGCGGCACAGATACGCAGTATTTT. Its translation: CASSPHSGTDTQYF.

This clone was seen only once. This sequence joins TRBV5-6 and TRBJ1-2; D is ambiguous. Germline CDR1 reads SGHDT; CDR2 reads YYEEEE. The CDR3 runs 19 residues. The V end was cut by 2 bases, the J end by 3 bases, with 26 bases between. The CDR3 DNA is TGTGCCAGCAGCTTTCAATTCTCCCACAAGGAGCTAAAGGACTATGGCTACACCTTC. Translated, it gives CASSFQFSHKELKDYGYTF. Full variable domain (outside the CDR3, taken from reference TRBV5-6 and TRBJ1-2): DAGVTQSPTHLIKTRGQQVTLRCSPKSGHDTVSWYQQALGQGPQFIFQYYEEEERQRGNFPDRFSGHQFPNYSSELNVNALLLGDSALYLCASSFQFSHKELKDYGYTFGSGTRLTVV.

V and J are TRBV7-3 and TRBJ2-1; D is uncertain. The germline V gene encodes CDR1 SGHTA and CDR2 FQGTGA. With 5 bases removed from V and 4 bases from J, the gap between germline ends came to 9 bases. The CDR3 covers 13 residues. The CDR3, as DNA: TGTGCCAGCAGCCTAGACACGTACAATGAGCAGTTCTTC. As protein: CASSLDTYNEQFF.

The chain employs TRBV3-1 (or the pseudogene TRBV3-2) and TRBJ1-5; the D is unclear. Germline V gene data show CDR1 as LGHDT and CDR2 as YNNKEL (reference sequence). The V and J ends lost 4 bases and 2 bases respectively, with 12 bases between them. The CDR3 totals 15 residues. CDR3 loop: CASSLSASGNQPQHF. The CDR3 bases are TGTGCCAGCAGCCTCTCCGCGTCGGGCAATCAGCCCCAGCATTTT.

This rearrangement joins TRBV6-4 to TRBJ1-1; no definite D call. The CDR3 consists of 16 residues. Germline-derived CDR1 and CDR2 are MRHNA and SNTAGT. With 0 bases removed from V and 0 bases from J, the gap between germline ends came to 11 bases. The CDR3, as DNA: TGTGCCAGCAGTGACTCCTTGGACTTAATGAACACTGAAGCTTTCTTT. Translation: CASSDSLDLMNTEAFF.

V and J are TRBV27 and TRBJ2-2; D remains ambiguous. Germline V lookup: CDR1 MNHEY, CDR2 SMNVEV (reference sequence). Deletions cut 2 bases from V and 0 bases from J, with 1 base between. CDR3 length: 13 residues. CDR3 coding DNA: TGTGCCAGCAGTTTACCGAACACCGGGGAGCTGTTTTTT. This sequence encodes CASSLPNTGELFF.

The V call is TRBV4-3, the J call TRBJ1-2; maybe TRBD1 (5 bases). Trimming pared 0 bases from V and 4 bases from J, leaving 12 bases between. Germline values: CDR1 LGHNA, CDR2 YSLEER. The CDR3 has 15 residues. The CDR3 is CASSQELQGGYGYTF. For the CDR3, the DNA is TGCGCCAGCAGCCAAGAATTGCAGGGCGGCTATGGCTACACCTTC.

The chain combines TRBV11-3 with TRBJ1-1; D is unclear. This CDR3 contains 13 residues. The ends were cut back, 1 base at V and 3 bases at J, with 6 bases in the middle. Germline lookup yields CDR1 SGHNT and CDR2 YENEEA. The CDR3 loop reads CASSLGWDTEAFF. The CDR3, as DNA: TGTGCCAGCAGCTTAGGATGGGACACTGAAGCTTTCTTT.